This is a list of T cell receptor beta chains from one sample in a study of metastatic and nonmetastatic thyroid tumors. TCRdb reanalyzed the PCR reads with MiXCR. The sample contains approximately 44,000 clones, around 28% of which appear only once. The sequencing input was blood. The receptors come from a male donor with papillary thyroid cancer or a benign thyroid nodule (not recorded which). Some clones in this sample may be carry-over from other donors' samples. The CDR3 runs from the conserved cysteine through the conserved F or W. The D gene is left open where the match is weak. Rows give clone size only sometimes, using once, few, many, or a class for an expanded clone.

clone_size	v_call	j_call	d_call	cdr3_nt	cdr3_aa
many	TRBV6-1	TRBJ1-5	NA	TGTGCCAGCAGTGAAATCTGGGGTAGCAATCAGCCCCAGCATTTT	CASSEIWGSNQPQHF
few	TRBV6-2/TRBV6-3	TRBJ2-7	NA	TGTGCCAGCAGTACGGGACACTTGTACGAGCAGTACTTC	CASSTGHLYEQYF
few	TRBV19	TRBJ2-1	NA	TGTGCCAGTAACACGGGACTCCAGGGCAATGAGCAGTTCTTC	CASNTGLQGNEQFF
few	TRBV7-2	TRBJ2-1	NA	TGTGCCAACAGCTTGGAGGGAACTGAGCAGTTCTTC	CANSLEGTEQFF
NA	TRBV20-1	TRBJ1-3	NA	TGCAGTGCCCGGATACGAAACACCATATATTTT	CSARIRNTIYF
NA	TRBV7-2	TRBJ1-2	NA	TGTGCCAGCAGCTTAGACCGCAGTTGGCCCCTAGGCTACACCTTC	CASSLDRSWPLGYTF
few	TRBV19	TRBJ1-1	NA	TGTGCCAGTCGAATGGCGGACCACACTGAAGCTTTCTTT	CASRMADHTEAFF
few	TRBV6-5	TRBJ1-2	NA	TGTGCCAGCAGGGTGTACAGGGAGTATGGCTACACCTTC	CASRVYREYGYTF
NA	TRBV11-1	TRBJ2-7	NA	TGTGCCAGCAGCCTCGTTGGTAGTAGGGCAGGGGCAAACGAGCAGTACTTC	CASSLVGSRAGANEQYF
many	TRBV30	TRBJ2-5	NA	TGTGCCTGCGCCAAAGGGGGGAAGAAACAAGAGACCCAGTACTTC	CACAKGGKKQETQYF
few	TRBV6-2/TRBV6-3	TRBJ2-1	TRBD1	TGTGCCAGCAGTTACGGGGGACAGTTTCTGTTCTTC	CASSYGGQFLFF
few	TRBV12-3/TRBV12-4	TRBJ2-7	NA	TGTGCCAGCAGTTCTGGCGGGGTAGACGAGCAGTACTTC	CASSSGGVDEQYF
many	TRBV10-1	TRBJ2-7	NA	TGCGCCAGCAGTGATGGGTCACCCAACGAGCAGTACTTC	CASSDGSPNEQYF
many	TRBV20-1	TRBJ1-5	TRBD1	TGCAGTGCTAGAGATTGGACAGGGAGCAATCAGCCCCAGCATTTT	CSARDWTGSNQPQHF
once	TRBV3-1	TRBJ1-5	NA	TGTACCAACAGCCCCTTATATAGCAATCAGCCCCAGCATTTT	CTNSPLYSNQPQHF
many	TRBV10-3	TRBJ1-5	NA	TGTGCCATCAGTGGGGGGTCGGATAGCAATCAGCCCCAGCATTTT	CAISGGSDSNQPQHF
NA	TRBV27	TRBJ2-1	NA	TGTGCCAGCAGTTCACCGGGTGGCAATGAGCAGTTCTTC	CASSSPGGNEQFF
few	TRBV6-1	TRBJ2-7	NA	TGTGCCAGCAATACCCCCGGCTCCTACGAGCAGTACTTC	CASNTPGSYEQYF
few	TRBV11-1	TRBJ1-1	NA	TGTGCTTCAGACTGGGCTTTCTTT	CASDWAFF
many	TRBV6-2/TRBV6-3	TRBJ1-4	NA	TGTGCCAGCAGTTTAAACCATGAAAAACTGTTTTTT	CASSLNHEKLFF
many	TRBV27	TRBJ2-1	NA	TGTGCCAGCAGTTTAAATGGTCTCTACAATGAGCAGTTCTTC	CASSLNGLYNEQFF
NA	TRBV3-1	TRBJ2-7	NA	TGTGCCAGCAGCCAAGAGGTGTTCTACGAGCAGGTCTTC	CASSQEVFYEQVF
NA	TRBV20-1	TRBJ1-6	TRBD1	TGCAGTGCTAGAGAGGCAGGGACAGGCTCTTCACCCCTCCACTTT	CSAREAGTGSSPLHF
many	TRBV6-1	TRBJ1-4	TRBD1	TGTGCCAGCAACCGAGCCCGGGACAGGGACTCAACTAATGAAAAACTGTTTTTT	CASNRARDRDSTNEKLFF
many	TRBV30	TRBJ1-4	TRBD1	TGTGCCTGGGGACAGGGGGCGAGTGAAAAACTGTTTTTT	CAWGQGASEKLFF
many	TRBV18	TRBJ1-1	NA	TGTGCCAGCTCAATAGGGAACGCTGAAGCTTTCTTT	CASSIGNAEAFF
few	TRBV6-4	TRBJ1-2	NA	TGTGCCAGCAGTGACGGTAGGCGGGATCCGGCTGGCTACACCTTC	CASSDGRRDPAGYTF